The source of this TCR beta chain is a study of identical twins. Study-level findings and limits: The same donors were not followed; conclusions instead depended on cross-sectional statistical analysis. Partly confounded zero-insertion analyses could result from invariant MAIT and iNKT cells.

Template switching added a universal primer binding site, and final cDNA carried unique molecular identifiers. TCRdb reprocessed the 5' RACE reads via MiXCR and lists one record per CDR3 protein. The table includes hundreds of thousands of distinct CDR3 sequences, approximately 9% detected once. This CDR3 spans 14 amino acids. V lost 1 base and J lost 3, with 12 bases in between. Germline V CDR1 and CDR2: DFQATT, SNEGSKA (reference sequence). A note on this clonotype: Antigen: not known.

These data also formed part of another study, on yellow fever vaccine responses in identical twins. From that study: Twins' vaccine T cell responses reportedly seemed partly convergent and partly personalized.

The chain employs TRBV20-1 and TRBJ2-5, with D perhaps TRBD2 (5 bases). The specimen sequenced was PBMCs. This sequence originates from a woman between 18 and 29 years old in good health. Here the CDR3 DNA reads TGCAGTGCTAGAGGGAGGCAAATTAAAGAGACCCAGTACTTC. Encoded protein: CSARGRQIKETQYF.